Each of the 16 T cell receptor beta chains below was sequenced from the same sample in a study of blood T cell repertoires in COVID-19. Sequenced by immunoSEQ multiplex PCR; TCRdb stores in-frame clones only, minus some. This table has around 300,000 clones, around 86% appearing once. Sample: PBMCs or T cells enriched from blood (not recorded which). These receptors came from a woman between 35 and 50 years old who had recovered from COVID-19.

This CDR3 is CASSLEVGGTYYGYTF. CDR3 DNA sequence: TGCGCCAGCAGCTTGGAAGTAGGAGGGACCTACTATGGCTACACCTTC. This sequence joins TRBV5-1 and TRBJ1-2; D might be TRBD1 (5 bases). The CDR3 runs to 16 residues. Per germline, CDR1 SGHRS and CDR2 YFSETQ. Trimming removed 0 bases from V and 3 bases from J, with 15 bases in between.

V gene TRBV2 combines with J gene TRBJ2-1, with D unclear. This CDR3 region has 15 residues. CDR1 and CDR2 from the germline V gene are SNHLY and FYNNEI. V lost 2 bases, J lost 4 bases, and 12 bases lay in between. The CDR3 DNA sequence: TGTGCCAGCAGTGAACAGGTTAGGCAGTACAATGAGCAGTTCTTC. This translates into CASSEQVRQYNEQFF.

V usage is TRBV5-4 and J usage is TRBJ2-5, with 10 bases lining up with TRBD2. Germline assignment: CDR1 SGHNT and CDR2 YYREEE (reference sequence). The CDR3 length is 16 residues. Trimming took 4 bases from V and 1 from J; bases not matched to a gene: 7. The DNA for the CDR3 is TGTGCCAGCAGCGTCCGGACTAGCGGATTCCAAGAGACCCAGTACTTC. Protein product: CASSVRTSGFQETQYF.

The chain recombines TRBV5-1 with TRBJ2-2; D ambiguous. The V end was cut by 4 bases, the J end by 4 bases, with 11 bases between. The CDR3 consists of 14 residues. CDR1 and CDR2 from the germline V gene are SGHRS and YFSETQ. CDR3 sequence: CASSEALSTGELFF. DNA of the CDR3: TGCGCCAGCAGCGAGGCCTTGAGCACCGGGGAGCTGTTTTTT.

This clone was counted once. V and J are TRBV6-5 and TRBJ2-7, with 9 bases fitting TRBD1. V dropped 6 bases and J dropped 4; count of bases not matched to a gene: 10. Germline V lookup: CDR1 MNHEY, CDR2 SVGAGI. The CDR3 has 15 amino acids. CDR3 DNA sequence: TGTGCCAGCAGGGATACCGGGACAGGGACTTACGAGCAGTACTTC. This translates into CASRDTGTGTYEQYF.

The CDR3 bases are TGTGCCAGCGGTAACACAGGGTCCGGGGCCAACGTCCTGACTTTC. It specifies CASGNTGSGANVLTF. The chain combines TRBV6-5 with TRBJ2-6; possibly TRBD1 for D (6 bases). The ends were cut back, 8 bases at V and 4 bases at J, with 15 bases in the middle. Germline CDR1 reads MNHEY; CDR2 reads SVGAGI. The CDR3 is 15 residues long.

The chain carries TRBV19 and TRBJ2-5; 12 nucleotides align to TRBD2. With 5 bases clipped from V and 4 bases from J, the junction kept 8 bases outside the gene matches. Looked up from germline, CDR1 is LNHDA and CDR2 is SQIVND (reference sequence). This CDR3 contains 16 residues. CDR3 sequence (DNA): TGTGCCAGTAGTTTCGGGAGACTAGCGGGAGCAGAGACCCAGTACTTC. Translation: CASSFGRLAGAETQYF.

The gene calls are TRBV6-2 or TRBV6-3 and TRBJ2-5; 14 bases align to TRBD2. Germline CDR1 is MNHEY and CDR2 is SVGEGT. J lost 3 bases, V lost 4 bases, and 1 base had no gene match. This CDR3 has 15 amino acids. The CDR3 is CASSSGLAGEETQYF. The CDR3 DNA follows: TGTGCCAGCAGTTCGGGACTAGCGGGGGAAGAGACCCAGTACTTC.

This chain uses TRBV10-2 with TRBJ2-3, with 10 bases fitting TRBD2. Germline trimming cut 0 bases from V and 1 base from J; bases unmatched to any gene: 4. Germline V gene sequence: CDR1 WSHSY, CDR2 SAAADI. The length of the CDR3 is 17 residues. The CDR3 reads CASSESNLAGGTDTQYF. The CDR3 DNA reads as TGCGCCAGCAGTGAGTCGAATCTAGCGGGGGGCACAGATACGCAGTATTTT.

The CDR3 DNA reads as TGTGCCAGCAGGACGACCGGGACAGGGGGCTACGAGCAGTACTTC. This codes for CASRTTGTGGYEQYF. J is TRBJ2-7 and V is TRBV28; TRBD1 aligns across 11 bases. Germline loops: CDR1 MDHEN, CDR2 SYDVKM. Germline trimming cut 6 bases from V and 3 bases from J; bases unmatched to any gene: 7. CDR3 length: 15 amino acids.

The V and J genes are TRBV6-6 and TRBJ1-3; 8 bases are a match to TRBD1. V gave up 10 bases and J gave up 7 bases; unmatched junction bases: 12. Germline V gene sequence: CDR1 MNHNY, CDR2 SVGAGI (reference sequence). CDR3 size: 14 residues. CDR3 residues: CATQGQGAANTIYF. CDR3 in DNA: TGTGCCACCCAAGGCCAGGGGGCGGCGAACACCATATATTTT.

The rearrangement links TRBV7-3 to TRBJ1-1, with a weak D call TRBD1 (6 bases). Germline assignment: CDR1 SGHTA and CDR2 FQGTGA. Trimming took 6 bases from V and 4 from J, leaving 12 bases between them. The CDR3 is 13 residues long. The CDR3 region is CASSPMGATEAFF. The CDR3 nucleotides are TGTGCCAGCAGTCCAATGGGGGCCACTGAAGCTTTCTTT.

The V gene is TRBV28, the J gene TRBJ1-5, with D possibly being TRBD1 (5 bases). The germline V and J ends were trimmed by 6 bases and 5 bases, with 20 bases remaining between them. The CDR3 has 16 amino acids. Germline V gene data show CDR1 as MDHEN and CDR2 as SYDVKM. The CDR3: CASSPSRGYGDQPQHF. The CDR3 nucleotides read TGTGCCAGCAGCCCCTCGCGGGGGTACGGGGATCAGCCCCAGCATTTT. Looking up the rest from reference TRBV28 and TRBJ1-5 gives the full variable domain: DVKVTQSSRYLVKRTGEKVFLECVQDMDHENMFWYRQDPGLGLRLIYFSYDVKMKEKGDIPEGYSVSREKKERFSLILESASTNQTSMYLCASSPSRGYGDQPQHFGDGTRLSIL.

CDR3 residues: CASSALAGSYEQYF. CDR3 nucleotides: TGCGCCAGCAGCGCCCTAGCGGGGAGCTACGAGCAGTACTTC. This rearrangement joins TRBV5-1 to TRBJ2-7; 9 nucleotides align to TRBD2. Per germline, CDR1 SGHRS and CDR2 YFSETQ. With V trimmed by 4 bases and J by 3 bases, 5 bases remained unmatched. The CDR3 consists of 14 residues.

This clone was counted ten times or more. The chain is built from TRBV14 and TRBJ2-3; 7 bases match TRBD2. The germline V gene encodes CDR1 SGHDN and CDR2 FVKESK. CDR3 length: 12 amino acids. The junction had 4 bases not matched to a gene; V was cut back by 4 bases and J by 9 bases. DNA for the CDR3: TGTGCCAGCAGCCCAGGACTAGTCACGCAGTATTTT. The encoded protein is CASSPGLVTQYF.

This chain joins TRBV6-1 and TRBJ2-7; 7 bases align to TRBD1. The CDR3 is 16 amino acids. Trimming took 6 bases from V and 1 from J; bases not matched to a gene: 12. The V gene's germline CDR1 is MNHNS and CDR2 SASEGT. The CDR3 nucleotides read TGTGCCAGCAGGGAAACCGGGACAGAGGCTTCCTACGAGCAGTACTTC. As protein: CASRETGTEASYEQYF.